This TCR beta chain was identified during a study of shared clonotypes between healthy human individuals. The study, taken as a whole, reports: An expected dependence of interdonor clonotype sharing on sequencing depth was noted. Limited genetic and exposure-history diversity came from having few donors.

For sorted subsets, approximately 0.2 ug DNA per replicate equaled 30,000 or so T cell genomes. This table comes from immunoSEQ multiplex PCR, and its TCRdb copy is limited to in-frame clones, with some not included. The sample lists some 2.1 million clones; approximately 94% were seen once. V was shortened by 0 bases and J by 7 bases, with 6 bases between the two germline ends. The V gene's germline CDR1 is MNHEY and CDR2 SVGAGI. The CDR3 runs 13 residues. Naive CD8 cells, CD45RO-negative and positively selected for CCR7, excluded terminally differentiated effector memory CD45RA+ cells. Note on this clone: Antigen specificity is unknown.

Material: naive CD8+ T cells sorted from blood. This sequence joins TRBV6-5 and TRBJ2-2, with D perhaps matching TRBD2 (5 bases). This sequence originates from a man younger than 35 in good health. The CDR3 reads CASSYSEGGELFF. The CDR3, as DNA: TGTGCCAGCAGTTACTCAGAGGGCGGGGAGCTGTTTTTT.